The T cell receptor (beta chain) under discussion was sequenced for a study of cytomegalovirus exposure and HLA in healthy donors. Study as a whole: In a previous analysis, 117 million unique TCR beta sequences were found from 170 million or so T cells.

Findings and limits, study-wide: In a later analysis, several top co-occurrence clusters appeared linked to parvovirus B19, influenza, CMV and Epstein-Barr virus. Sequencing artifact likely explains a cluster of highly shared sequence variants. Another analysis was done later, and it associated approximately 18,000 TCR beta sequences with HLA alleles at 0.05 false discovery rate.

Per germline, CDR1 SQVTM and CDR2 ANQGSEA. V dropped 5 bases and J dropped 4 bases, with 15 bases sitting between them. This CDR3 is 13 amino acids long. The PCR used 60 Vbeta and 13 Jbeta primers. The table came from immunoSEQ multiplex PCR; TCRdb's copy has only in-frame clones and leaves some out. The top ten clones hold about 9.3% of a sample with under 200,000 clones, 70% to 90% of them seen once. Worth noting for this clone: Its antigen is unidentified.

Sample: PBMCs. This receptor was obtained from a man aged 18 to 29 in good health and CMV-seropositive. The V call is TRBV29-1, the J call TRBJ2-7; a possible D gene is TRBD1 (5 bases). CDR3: CSVISGHKYEQYF. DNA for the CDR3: TGCAGCGTTATAAGTGGACACAAGTACGAGCAGTACTTC.